What follows are 24 T cell receptor beta chains derived from one specimen sequenced in a study of response to subunit inactivated influenza vaccine. TCRdb re-analysed the RT-PCR reads in MiXCR, keeping a single row per CDR3 protein. Counted here are some 300,000 distinct CDR3 sequences, 22% occurring once; the ten biggest clones make up about 9.3%. Sequencing was performed on PBMCs from blood, taken approximately 20 months after vaccination. Receptors were obtained from a man between 45 and 75 years old who received an inactivated influenza vaccine.

The chain is built from TRBV6-5 and TRBJ1-3; D not certain. CDR1 and CDR2 (germline): MNHEY, SVGAGI. The length of the CDR3 is 15 residues. Trimming cost V 0 bases and J 3 bases, with 9 bases left between them. The CDR3 spells CASSYSIWGGNTIYF. The CDR3 DNA is TGTGCCAGCAGTTACTCGATATGGGGTGGAAACACCATATATTTT.

This clonotype occurred a few times. This sequence joins TRBV20-1 and TRBJ1-4, with 7 bases matching TRBD1. Trimming at V came to 3 bases and at J to 7 bases, leaving 5 bases not matched to a gene. Germline V CDR1 and CDR2: DFQATT, SNEGSKA (reference sequence). CDR3 size: 13 residues. The CDR3, as DNA: TGCAGTGCTAGCCAGGGGACAGCTGAAAAACTGTTTTTT. Residues: CSASQGTAEKLFF.

This clonotype was seen a few times. This chain uses TRBV6-5 with TRBJ1-2; D unclear. Germline V CDR1 and CDR2: MNHEY, SVGAGI. The CDR3 consists of 15 residues. Trimming pared 0 bases from V and 4 bases from J, leaving 12 bases between. This chain's CDR3 is CASSYSPGSAYGYTF. CDR3 coding DNA: TGTGCCAGCAGTTACTCGCCTGGATCCGCCTATGGCTACACCTTC.

This clonotype has ten or more counts. V and J are TRBV6-5 and TRBJ1-5; D gene uncertain. Germline CDR1 and CDR2: MNHEY and SVGAGI. There are 14 residues in the CDR3. The germline V and J ends were trimmed by 0 bases and 5 bases, with 8 bases remaining between them. The CDR3 is CASSYSGLHQPQHF. The CDR3 nucleotides are TGTGCCAGCAGTTACTCGGGTTTACATCAGCCCCAGCATTTT.

This clonotype was recorded a few times. The genes are TRBV29-1 and TRBJ2-2, with 10 bases lining up with TRBD2. Germline V gene lookup returns CDR1 SQVTM and CDR2 ANQGSEA. The V segment lost 4 bases and the J segment 4 bases; nucleotides outside the gene matches: 3. The CDR3 runs to 14 residues. CDR3 protein: CSVAGLASTGELFF. As DNA, the CDR3 is TGCAGCGTTGCGGGACTAGCGAGCACCGGGGAGCTGTTTTTT.

J is TRBJ2-7 and V is TRBV7-8; TRBD2 matches 14 bases. This CDR3 region has 17 residues. Germline V gives CDR1 SGHVS, CDR2 FQNEAQ. The ends lost 3 bases at V and 0 bases at J; junction bases unmatched: 4. CDR3 nucleotides: TGTGCCAGCAGCTTGGGACTAGCGGGAGAAACCTCCTACGAGCAGTACTTC. It specifies CASSLGLAGETSYEQYF.

The rearrangement links TRBV20-1 to TRBJ2-3; possible D gene TRBD1, 5 bases. Germline CDR1 is DFQATT and CDR2 is SNEGSKA (reference sequence). V was trimmed by 6 bases and J by 5 bases, leaving 9 bases between them. The CDR3 loop spans 11 amino acids. The CDR3 region is CSAPQGDTQYF. In nucleotides, the CDR3 is TGCAGTGCCCCCCAGGGAGATACGCAGTATTTT.

This sequence joins TRBV5-4 and TRBJ2-2; D is tentatively TRBD1 or TRBD2 (6 bases each). The V and J ends lost 5 bases and 3 bases respectively, with 23 bases between them. Germline V gene data show CDR1 as SGHNT and CDR2 as YYREEE (reference sequence). The CDR3 is 18 amino acids. CDR3 DNA: TGTGCCAGCAGGCTGATCTCGGGGGCCCATAGGGACACCGGGGAGCTGTTTTTT. Translated: CASRLISGAHRDTGELFF.

This clonotype was seen more than once but under ten times. The V and J genes are TRBV29-1 and TRBJ1-2; D is ambiguous. CDR3 length: 13 residues. Trimming removed 2 bases at V and 4 bases at J, with 11 bases between. Germline V gene lookup returns CDR1 SQVTM and CDR2 ANQGSEA. In DNA, the CDR3 is TGCAGCGTTGAACTCGGGAACCTCTATGGCTACACCTTC. It is translated as CSVELGNLYGYTF. Full variable domain (missing parts from reference TRBV29-1 and TRBJ1-2): SAVISQKPSRDICQRGTSLTIQCQVDSQVTMMFWYRQQPGQSLTLIATANQGSEATYESGFVIDKFPISRPNLTFSTLTVSNMSPEDSSIYLCSVELGNLYGYTFGSGTRLTVV.

There are a few counts of this clonotype. The chain couples TRBV5-1 to TRBJ1-5, with TRBD1 as a possible D gene (5 bases). The germline V gene has CDR1 SGHRS and CDR2 YFSETQ. This CDR3 is 14 amino acids long. Trimming pared 0 bases from V and 7 bases from J, leaving 11 bases between. The CDR3 DNA is TGCGCCAGCAGCTTGGATCCGGGGGAGCAGCCCCAGCATTTT. Encoded protein: CASSLDPGEQPQHF.

This clonotype was detected only a few times. V usage is TRBV29-1 and J usage is TRBJ2-2; no reliable D call. CDR1 and CDR2 from the germline V gene are SQVTM and ANQGSEA. There are 12 residues in the CDR3. V lost 7 bases, J lost 0 bases, and 6 bases lay in between. This CDR3 is CSGWANTGELFF. The CDR3 DNA follows: TGCAGCGGCTGGGCGAACACCGGGGAGCTGTTTTTT.

This sequence joins TRBV5-1 and TRBJ2-1; the D gene is possibly TRBD2 (6 bases). V lost 1 base, J lost 1 base, and 9 bases lay in between. CDR3 size: 15 residues. The germline gives CDR1 SGHRS, CDR2 YFSETQ. The CDR3 region is CASSLRRVSYNEQFF. CDR3 nucleotide sequence: TGCGCCAGCAGCTTGAGGAGGGTATCCTACAATGAGCAGTTCTTC. Full variable domain (missing parts from reference TRBV5-1 and TRBJ2-1): KAGVTQTPRYLIKTRGQQVTLSCSPISGHRSVSWYQQTPGQGLQFLFEYFSETQRNKGNFPGRFSGRQFSNSRSEMNVSTLELGDSALYLCASSLRRVSYNEQFFGPGTRLTVL.

The V gene is TRBV6-1, the J gene TRBJ1-6, with D possibly being TRBD1 (5 bases). There are 15 residues in the CDR3. Germline CDR1 is MNHNS and CDR2 is SASEGT. V dropped 6 bases and J dropped 8 bases, with 17 bases sitting between them. CDR3: CASRAPSGRYSPLHF. CDR3 bases: TGTGCCAGCAGGGCCCCTTCAGGGCGGTATTCACCCCTCCACTTT.

The chain carries TRBV19 and TRBJ1-5; 7 nucleotides match TRBD1. This CDR3 is built from 19 residues. The germline gives CDR1 LNHDA, CDR2 SQIVND (reference sequence). Germline trimming cut 3 bases from V and 0 bases from J; bases unmatched to any gene: 14. This CDR3 reads CASSIWGGGSSNSNQPQHF. CDR3 nucleotides: TGTGCCAGTAGTATCTGGGGAGGGGGCTCAAGTAATAGCAATCAGCCCCAGCATTTT.

This chain connects TRBV4-3 to TRBJ2-3; D may be TRBD1 or TRBD2 (5 bases each). CDR1 is LGHNA and CDR2 is YSLEER in the germline V gene. Trimming cost V 3 bases and J 11 bases, with 15 bases left between them. The CDR3 covers 13 residues. This chain's CDR3 is CASSQRGTSVQYF. The CDR3 nucleotides are TGCGCCAGCAGCCAGAGGGGAACGAGTGTGCAGTATTTT.

This clonotype appeared many times. This chain links TRBV25-1 with TRBJ1-6; possibly TRBD1 for D (5 bases). Germline V lookup: CDR1 MGHDK, CDR2 SYGVNS. The CDR3 runs 14 residues. V was cut by 7 bases and J by 10 bases, with 17 bases left in between. The DNA of the CDR3 is TGTGCCAGCAAAAACGAAGGGGCCCTATCACCCCTCCACTTT. Translated, it gives CASKNEGALSPLHF.

CDR3 amino acids: CASSPQEGAHREKLFF. The CDR3 bases are TGTGCCAGCAGCCCTCAAGAGGGGGCGCATCGTGAAAAACTGTTTTTT. This chain links TRBV2 with TRBJ1-4; 7 nucleotides match TRBD1. The CDR3 has 16 residues. In germline, CDR1 is SNHLY, CDR2 FYNNEI. After removal of 6 bases from V and 7 bases from J, the junction contained 14 bases not matched to a gene.

The CDR3: CASSPRPDTQYF. The CDR3 bases are TGTGCCAGCAGCCCTAGGCCAGATACGCAGTATTTT. The J gene is TRBJ2-3, the V gene TRBV11-2; D gene ambiguous. CDR1 is SGHAT and CDR2 is FQNNGV in the germline V gene. V lost 5 bases and J 4 bases, leaving 7 bases between the germline ends. CDR3 length equals 12 residues.

The chain uses TRBV25-1 and TRBJ2-3, with TRBD2 identical over 12 bases. Germline V gives CDR1 MGHDK, CDR2 SYGVNS. The J segment lost 6 bases and the V segment lost 5 bases, leaving 9 bases of the junction unmatched. This CDR3 has 16 amino acids. This chain's CDR3 is CASSPRTSGAPDTQYF. Written as DNA, the CDR3 is TGTGCCAGCAGTCCACGGACTAGCGGGGCTCCGGATACGCAGTATTTT. Supplemented by reference TRBV25-1 and TRBJ2-3, the full variable domain reads EADIYQTPRYLVIGTGKKITLECSQTMGHDKMYWYQQDPGMELHLIHYSYGVNSTEKGDLSSESTVSRIRTEHFPLTLESARPSHTSQYLCASSPRTSGAPDTQYFGPGTRLTVL.

The V call is TRBV29-1, the J call TRBJ2-3, with D maybe TRBD1 (6 bases). V was shortened by 6 bases and J by 1 base, with 14 bases between the two germline ends. This CDR3 is built from 14 residues. Germline loops: CDR1 SQVTM, CDR2 ANQGSEA. The CDR3 DNA reads TGCAGCGTGGGGTCAGGGGCTGGCACAGATACGCAGTATTTT. This gives the protein CSVGSGAGTDTQYF.

There are many counts of this clonotype. The chain joins TRBV6-5 to TRBJ1-2; D unresolved. CDR1 and CDR2 from the germline V gene are MNHEY and SVGAGI. The length of the CDR3 is 13 residues. Trimming shortened V by 2 bases and J by 0 bases, and 4 bases separated the two germline ends. The CDR3 nucleotides read TGTGCCAGCAGTTACGCCGCTAACTATGGCTACACCTTC. It is translated as CASSYAANYGYTF.

This clonotype was seen a handful of times. The chain joins TRBV20-1 to TRBJ1-1; D remains ambiguous. Germline loops: CDR1 DFQATT, CDR2 SNEGSKA (reference sequence). The CDR3 loop spans 15 amino acids. V was pared by 1 base and J by 3 bases, with 15 bases between. This CDR3 reads CSARGLKVGYTEAFF. CDR3 nucleotides: TGCAGTGCTAGAGGTTTGAAGGTTGGGTACACTGAAGCTTTCTTT.

CDR3 DNA sequence: TGCAGCGTCCGGACTAGCGGCCAAGAGACCCAGTACTTC. Amino acids: CSVRTSGQETQYF. The gene calls are TRBV29-1 and TRBJ2-5; 10 bases fit TRBD2. V was clipped by 6 bases and J by 1 base; unmatched bases: 2. Germline assignment: CDR1 SQVTM and CDR2 ANQGSEA. The CDR3 has 13 amino acids.

This rearrangement joins TRBV7-2 to TRBJ2-5, with 9 bases aligning to TRBD2. Unmatched junction bases numbered 6, after V lost 5 bases and J lost 2 bases. The CDR3 totals 15 residues. The germline V gene has CDR1 SGHTA and CDR2 FQGNSA. The DNA of the CDR3 is TGTGCCAGCAGCGTCGGGACTAGCCTTCAAGAGACCCAGTACTTC. Its protein is CASSVGTSLQETQYF.